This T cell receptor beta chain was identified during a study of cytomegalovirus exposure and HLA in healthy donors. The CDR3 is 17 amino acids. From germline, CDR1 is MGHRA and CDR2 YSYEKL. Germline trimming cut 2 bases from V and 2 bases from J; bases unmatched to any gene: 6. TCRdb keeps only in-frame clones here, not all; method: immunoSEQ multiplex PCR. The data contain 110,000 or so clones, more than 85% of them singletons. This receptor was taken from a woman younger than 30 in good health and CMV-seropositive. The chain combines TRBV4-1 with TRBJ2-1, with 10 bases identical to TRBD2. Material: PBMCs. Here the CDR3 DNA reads TGCGCCAGCAGCCAACCGACCACTAGCGGGGCCTACAATGAGCAGTTCTTC. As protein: CASSQPTTSGAYNEQFF.